The text below deals with one T cell receptor beta chain. This record belongs to a study of T cell responses to AZD1222 COVID-19 vaccine. Assay used: immunoSEQ multiplex PCR; TCRdb lists only in-frame clones, some missing. Of some 180,000 clones in the sample, about nine tenths were seen once. J was trimmed by 0 bases and V by 3 bases; bases with no gene match: 1. CDR1 and CDR2 (germline): LNHDA, SQIVND (reference sequence). The CDR3 is made up of 14 amino acids. The clonotype comes from an adult who received the AZD1222 COVID-19 vaccine. The V call is TRBV19, the J call TRBJ2-7; 8 nucleotides match TRBD1. Sequencing used peripheral blood, obtained 28 days after the second AZD1222 dose. As DNA, the CDR3 is TGTGCCAGTAGTATCCAGGGGGCCTCCTACGAGCAGTACTTC. This translates into CASSIQGASYEQYF.